This is a list of T cell receptor beta chains from one sample in a study of tumor-infiltrating lymphocytes in localized non-small cell lung cancer. Sequenced by immunoSEQ multiplex PCR; TCRdb stores in-frame clones only, minus some. The data show about 16,000 clones, roughly 43% seen once. Sequencing was carried out using lung tumor tissue. These receptors came from a human donor with non-small cell lung cancer. Each CDR3 is given without its conserved first and last residue. The order of the fields is J gene, CDR3 length, V gene, CDR3 protein.

j_gene: TRBJ1-1
len: 14
v_gene: TRBV7-3
CDR3aa: ASSPGQGGGDTEAF

j_gene: TRBJ2-3
len: 13
v_gene: TRBV19
CDR3aa: ASSMTSGSTDTQY

j_gene: TRBJ2-2
len: 12
v_gene: TRBV9
CDR3aa: ASSKGKYTGELF

j_gene: TRBJ2-2
len: 13
v_gene: TRBV21-1
CDR3aa: ASSHRGQDTGELF

j_gene: TRBJ2-5
len: 12
v_gene: TRBV9
CDR3aa: ASSASGFQETQY

j_gene: TRBJ2-7
len: 13
v_gene: TRBV19
CDR3aa: ASSARDNLYVEQY

j_gene: TRBJ1-1
len: 13
v_gene: TRBV6-5
CDR3aa: ASSKSGTANTEAF

j_gene: TRBJ2-3
len: 11
v_gene: TRBV6-6
CDR3aa: ASSYSSTDTQY

j_gene: TRBJ1-4
len: 13
v_gene: TRBV30
CDR3aa: AWSVPGLGSEKLF

j_gene: TRBJ2-5
len: 12
v_gene: TRBV5-1
CDR3aa: ASSVGLVQETQY

j_gene: TRBJ1-6
len: 13
v_gene: TRBV5-1
CDR3aa: ASSPGSSYNSPLH

j_gene: TRBJ1-1
len: 13
v_gene: TRBV6-5
CDR3aa: ASSPPGQGAPEAF

j_gene: TRBJ2-4
len: 15
v_gene: TRBV7-2
CDR3aa: ASSLGFGTLGENIQY

j_gene: TRBJ2-7
len: 14
v_gene: TRBV28
CDR3aa: ASIPHPGATSYEQY